The entry that follows covers one TCR beta chain sequence. This sample is part of a study of OX40 agonist ivuxolimab in advanced cancers. Study in general: Participants, around 80% male, averaged about 56 years of age, ranging from roughly 20 to 79.

V was shortened by 4 bases and J by 2 bases, with 16 bases between the two germline ends. CDR3 length: 16 residues. The germline V gene encodes CDR1 SNHLY and CDR2 FYNNEI. Sequencing was performed with immunoSEQ multiplex PCR; in TCRdb, only in-frame clones are kept and a portion is missing. The data contain some 22,000 clones, about 89% of them singletons. The sample here was CD4+ or CD8+ T cells sorted from blood, taken in a trial of the OX40 agonist ivuxolimab. This sequence joins TRBV2 and TRBJ2-3, with D perhaps matching TRBD1 (6 bases). The TCR originated in an adult with an advanced solid tumor such as melanoma, head and neck, liver or kidney cancer. This CDR3 reads CASSGRLRTDTDTQYF. The DNA for the CDR3 is TGTGCCAGCAGTGGCAGACTCCGGACAGACACAGATACGCAGTATTTT.